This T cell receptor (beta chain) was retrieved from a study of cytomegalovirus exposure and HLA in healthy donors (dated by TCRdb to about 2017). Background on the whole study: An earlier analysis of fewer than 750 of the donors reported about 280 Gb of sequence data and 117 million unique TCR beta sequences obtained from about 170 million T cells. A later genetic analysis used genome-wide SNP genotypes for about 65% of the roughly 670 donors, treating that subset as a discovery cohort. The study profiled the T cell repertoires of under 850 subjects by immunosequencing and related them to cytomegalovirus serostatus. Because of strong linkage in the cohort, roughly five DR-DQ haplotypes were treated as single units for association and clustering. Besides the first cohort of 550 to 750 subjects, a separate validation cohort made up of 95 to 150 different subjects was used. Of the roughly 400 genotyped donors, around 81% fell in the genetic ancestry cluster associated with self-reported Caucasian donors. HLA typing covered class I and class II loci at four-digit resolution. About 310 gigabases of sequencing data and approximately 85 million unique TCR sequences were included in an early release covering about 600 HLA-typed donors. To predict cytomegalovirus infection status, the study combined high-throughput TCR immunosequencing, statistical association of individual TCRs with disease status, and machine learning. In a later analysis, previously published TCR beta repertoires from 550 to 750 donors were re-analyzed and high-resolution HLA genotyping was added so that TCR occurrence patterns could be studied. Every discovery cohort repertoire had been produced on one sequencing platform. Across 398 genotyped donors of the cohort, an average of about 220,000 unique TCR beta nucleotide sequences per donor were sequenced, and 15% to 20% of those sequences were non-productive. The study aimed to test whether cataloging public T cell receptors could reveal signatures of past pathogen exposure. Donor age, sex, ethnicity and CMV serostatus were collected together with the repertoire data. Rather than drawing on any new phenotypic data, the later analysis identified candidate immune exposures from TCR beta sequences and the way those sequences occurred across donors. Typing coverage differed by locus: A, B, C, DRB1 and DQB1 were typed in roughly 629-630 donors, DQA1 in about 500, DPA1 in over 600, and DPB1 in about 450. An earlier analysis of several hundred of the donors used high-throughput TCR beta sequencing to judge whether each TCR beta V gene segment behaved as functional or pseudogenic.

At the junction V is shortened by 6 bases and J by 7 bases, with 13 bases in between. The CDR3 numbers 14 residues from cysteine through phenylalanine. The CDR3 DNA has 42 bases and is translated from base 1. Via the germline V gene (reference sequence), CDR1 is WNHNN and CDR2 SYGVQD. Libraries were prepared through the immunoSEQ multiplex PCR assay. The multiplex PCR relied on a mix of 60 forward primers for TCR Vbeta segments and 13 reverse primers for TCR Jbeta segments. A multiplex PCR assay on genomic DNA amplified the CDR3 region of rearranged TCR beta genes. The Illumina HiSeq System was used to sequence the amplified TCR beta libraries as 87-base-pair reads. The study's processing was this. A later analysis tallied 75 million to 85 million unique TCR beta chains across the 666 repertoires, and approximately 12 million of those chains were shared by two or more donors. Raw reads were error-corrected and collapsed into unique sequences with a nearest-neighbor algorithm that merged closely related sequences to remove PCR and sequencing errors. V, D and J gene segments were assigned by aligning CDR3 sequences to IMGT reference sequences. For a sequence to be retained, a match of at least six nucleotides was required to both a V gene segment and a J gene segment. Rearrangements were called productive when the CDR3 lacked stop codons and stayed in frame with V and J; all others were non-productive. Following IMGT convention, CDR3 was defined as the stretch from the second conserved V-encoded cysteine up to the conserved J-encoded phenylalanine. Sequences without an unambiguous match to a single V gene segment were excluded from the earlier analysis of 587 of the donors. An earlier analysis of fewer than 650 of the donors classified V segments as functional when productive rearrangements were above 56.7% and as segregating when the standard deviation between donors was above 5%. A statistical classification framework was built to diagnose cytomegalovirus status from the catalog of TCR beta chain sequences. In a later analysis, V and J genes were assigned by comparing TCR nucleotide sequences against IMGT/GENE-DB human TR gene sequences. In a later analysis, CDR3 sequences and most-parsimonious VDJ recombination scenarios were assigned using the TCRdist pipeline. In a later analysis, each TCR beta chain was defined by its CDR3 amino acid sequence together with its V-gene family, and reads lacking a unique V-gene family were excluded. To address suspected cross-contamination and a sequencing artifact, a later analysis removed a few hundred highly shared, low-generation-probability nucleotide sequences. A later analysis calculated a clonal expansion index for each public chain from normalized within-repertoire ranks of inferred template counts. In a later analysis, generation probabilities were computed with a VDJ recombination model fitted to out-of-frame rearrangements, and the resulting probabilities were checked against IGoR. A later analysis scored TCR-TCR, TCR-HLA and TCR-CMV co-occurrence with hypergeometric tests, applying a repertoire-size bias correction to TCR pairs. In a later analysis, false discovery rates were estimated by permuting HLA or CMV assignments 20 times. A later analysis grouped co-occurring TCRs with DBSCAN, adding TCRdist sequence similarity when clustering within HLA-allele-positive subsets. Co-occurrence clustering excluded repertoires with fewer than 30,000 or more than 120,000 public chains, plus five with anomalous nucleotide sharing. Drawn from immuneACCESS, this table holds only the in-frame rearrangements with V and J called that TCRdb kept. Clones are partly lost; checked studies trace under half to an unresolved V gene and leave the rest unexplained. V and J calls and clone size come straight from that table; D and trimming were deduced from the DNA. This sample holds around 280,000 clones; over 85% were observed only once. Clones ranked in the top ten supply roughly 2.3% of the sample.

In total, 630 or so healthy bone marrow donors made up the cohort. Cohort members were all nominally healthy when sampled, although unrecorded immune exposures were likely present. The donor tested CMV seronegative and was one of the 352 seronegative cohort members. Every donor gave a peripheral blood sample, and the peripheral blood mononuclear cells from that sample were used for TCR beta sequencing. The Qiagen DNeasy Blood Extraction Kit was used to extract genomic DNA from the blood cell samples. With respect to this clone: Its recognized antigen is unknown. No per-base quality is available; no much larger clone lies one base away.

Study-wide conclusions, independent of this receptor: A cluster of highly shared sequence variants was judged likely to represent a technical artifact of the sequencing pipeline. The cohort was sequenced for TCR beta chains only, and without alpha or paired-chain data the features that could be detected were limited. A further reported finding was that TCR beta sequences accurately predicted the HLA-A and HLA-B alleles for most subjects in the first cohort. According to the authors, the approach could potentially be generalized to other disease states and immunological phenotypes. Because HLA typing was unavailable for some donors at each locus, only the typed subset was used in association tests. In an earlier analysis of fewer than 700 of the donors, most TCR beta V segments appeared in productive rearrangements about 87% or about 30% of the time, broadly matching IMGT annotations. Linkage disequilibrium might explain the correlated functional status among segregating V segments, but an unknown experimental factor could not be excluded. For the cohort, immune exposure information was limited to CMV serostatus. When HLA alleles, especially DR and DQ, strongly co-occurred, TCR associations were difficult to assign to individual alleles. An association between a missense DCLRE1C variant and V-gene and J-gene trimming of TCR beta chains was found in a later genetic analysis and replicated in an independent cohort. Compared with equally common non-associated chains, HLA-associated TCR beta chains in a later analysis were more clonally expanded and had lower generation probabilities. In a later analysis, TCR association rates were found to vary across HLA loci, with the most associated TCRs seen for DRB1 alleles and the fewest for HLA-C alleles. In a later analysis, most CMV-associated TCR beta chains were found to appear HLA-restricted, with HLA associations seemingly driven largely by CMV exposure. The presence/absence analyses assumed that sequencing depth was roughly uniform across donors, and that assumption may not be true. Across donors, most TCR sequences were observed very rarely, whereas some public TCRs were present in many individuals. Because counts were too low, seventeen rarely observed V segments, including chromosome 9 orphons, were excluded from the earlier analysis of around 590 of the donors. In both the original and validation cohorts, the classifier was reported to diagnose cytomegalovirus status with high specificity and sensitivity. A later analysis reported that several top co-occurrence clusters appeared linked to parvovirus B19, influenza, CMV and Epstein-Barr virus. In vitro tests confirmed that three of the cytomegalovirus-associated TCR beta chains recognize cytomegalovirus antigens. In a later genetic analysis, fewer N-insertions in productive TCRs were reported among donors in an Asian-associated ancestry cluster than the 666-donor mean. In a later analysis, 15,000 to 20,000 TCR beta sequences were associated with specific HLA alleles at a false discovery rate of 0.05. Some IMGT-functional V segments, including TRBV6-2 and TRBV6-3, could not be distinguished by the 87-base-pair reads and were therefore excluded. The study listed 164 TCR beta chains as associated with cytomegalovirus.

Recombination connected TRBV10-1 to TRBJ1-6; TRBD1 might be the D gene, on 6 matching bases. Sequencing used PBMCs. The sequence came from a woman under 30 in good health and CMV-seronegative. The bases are TGCGCCAGCAGCCTTCAGGGGACAAATTCACCCCTCCACTTT. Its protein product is CASSLQGTNSPLHF.